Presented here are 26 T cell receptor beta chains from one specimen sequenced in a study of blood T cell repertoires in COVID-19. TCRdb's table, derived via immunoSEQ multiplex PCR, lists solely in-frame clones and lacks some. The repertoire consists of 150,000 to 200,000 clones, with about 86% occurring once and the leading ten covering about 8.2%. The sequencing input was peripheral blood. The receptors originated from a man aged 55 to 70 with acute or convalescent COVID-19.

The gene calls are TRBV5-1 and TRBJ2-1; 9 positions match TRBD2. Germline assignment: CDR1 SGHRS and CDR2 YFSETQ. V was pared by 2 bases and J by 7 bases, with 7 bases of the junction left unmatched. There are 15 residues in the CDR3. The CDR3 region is CASSLGGRAVNEQFF. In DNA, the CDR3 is TGCGCCAGCAGCTTAGGCGGGAGGGCCGTAAATGAGCAGTTCTTC.

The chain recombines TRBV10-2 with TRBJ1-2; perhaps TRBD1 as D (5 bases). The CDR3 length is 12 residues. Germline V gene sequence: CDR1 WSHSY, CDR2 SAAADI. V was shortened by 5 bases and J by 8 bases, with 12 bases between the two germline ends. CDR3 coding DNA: TGCGCCAGCAGTTCCAGGGAGGGGGGCTACACCTTC. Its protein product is CASSSREGGYTF.

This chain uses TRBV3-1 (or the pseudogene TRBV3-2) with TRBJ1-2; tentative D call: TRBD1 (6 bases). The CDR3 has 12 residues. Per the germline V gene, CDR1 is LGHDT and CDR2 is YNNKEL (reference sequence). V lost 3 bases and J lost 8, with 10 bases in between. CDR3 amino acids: CASSHQTGGYTF. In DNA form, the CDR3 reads TGTGCCAGCAGCCACCAAACAGGGGGCTACACCTTC.

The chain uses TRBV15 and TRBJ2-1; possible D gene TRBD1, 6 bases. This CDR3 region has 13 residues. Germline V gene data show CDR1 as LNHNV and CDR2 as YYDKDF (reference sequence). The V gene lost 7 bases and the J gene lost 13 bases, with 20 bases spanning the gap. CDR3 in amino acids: CATTRGSGAFQFF. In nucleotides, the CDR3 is TGTGCCACCACCCGAGGATCAGGGGCATTTCAGTTCTTC.

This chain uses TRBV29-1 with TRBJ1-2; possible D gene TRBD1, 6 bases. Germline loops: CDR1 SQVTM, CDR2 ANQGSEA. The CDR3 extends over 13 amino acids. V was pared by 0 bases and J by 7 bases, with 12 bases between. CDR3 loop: CSVEDPGESGYTF. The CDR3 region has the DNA TGCAGCGTTGAAGATCCAGGGGAGAGTGGCTACACCTTC.

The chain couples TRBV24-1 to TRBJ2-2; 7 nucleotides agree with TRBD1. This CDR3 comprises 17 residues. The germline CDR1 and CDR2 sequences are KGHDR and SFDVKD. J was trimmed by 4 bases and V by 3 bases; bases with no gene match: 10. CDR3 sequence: CATSDPQPGQTTGELFF. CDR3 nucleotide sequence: TGTGCCACCAGTGATCCACAACCGGGACAGACCACCGGGGAGCTGTTTTTT.

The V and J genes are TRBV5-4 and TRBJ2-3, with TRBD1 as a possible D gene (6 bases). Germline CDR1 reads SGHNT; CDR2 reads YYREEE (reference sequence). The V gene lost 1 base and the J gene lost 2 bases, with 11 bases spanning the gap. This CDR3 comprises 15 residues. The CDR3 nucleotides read TGTGCCAGCAGCTTGTCGCCAGGGGTCACAGATACGCAGTATTTT. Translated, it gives CASSLSPGVTDTQYF.

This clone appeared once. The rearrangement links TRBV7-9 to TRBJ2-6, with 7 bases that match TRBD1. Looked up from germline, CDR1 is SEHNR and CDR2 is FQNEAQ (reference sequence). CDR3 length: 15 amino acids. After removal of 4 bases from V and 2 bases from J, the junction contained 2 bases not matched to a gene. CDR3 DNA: TGTGCCAGCAGCTCCGACAGGGCTGGGGCCAACGTCCTGACTTTC. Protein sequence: CASSSDRAGANVLTF. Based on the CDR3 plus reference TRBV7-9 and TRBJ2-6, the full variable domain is DTGVSQNPRHKITKRGQNVTFRCDPISEHNRLYWYRQTLGQGPEFLTYFQNEAQLEKSRLLSDRFSAERPKGSFSTLEIQRTEQGDSAMYLCASSSDRAGANVLTFGAGSRLTVL.

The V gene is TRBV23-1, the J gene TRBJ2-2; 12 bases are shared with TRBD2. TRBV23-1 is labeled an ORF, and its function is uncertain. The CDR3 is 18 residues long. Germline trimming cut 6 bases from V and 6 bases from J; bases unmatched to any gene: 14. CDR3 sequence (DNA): TGCGCCAGCAGAACTAGCGGGAGGCCCCCGGGAAGGGCCGGGGAGCTGTTTTTT. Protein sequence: CASRTSGRPPGRAGELFF.

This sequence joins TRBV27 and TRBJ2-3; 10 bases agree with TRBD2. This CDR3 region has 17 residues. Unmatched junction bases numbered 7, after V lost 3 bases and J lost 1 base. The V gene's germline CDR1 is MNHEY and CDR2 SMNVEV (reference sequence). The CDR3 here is CASSLKLAGFRTDTQYF. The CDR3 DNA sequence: TGTGCCAGCAGTTTGAAACTAGCGGGGTTCCGCACAGATACGCAGTATTTT.

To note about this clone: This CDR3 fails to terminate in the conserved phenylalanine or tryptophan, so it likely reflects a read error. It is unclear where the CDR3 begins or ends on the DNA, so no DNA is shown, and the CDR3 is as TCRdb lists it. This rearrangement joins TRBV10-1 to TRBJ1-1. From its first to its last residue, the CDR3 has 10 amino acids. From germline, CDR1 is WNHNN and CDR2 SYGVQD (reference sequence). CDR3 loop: CASSERASPR.

In nucleotides, the CDR3 is TGTGCCAGCAGCGTAGCTCAGGGAGGTTACAATGAGCAGTTCTTC. It translates to CASSVAQGGYNEQFF. J is TRBJ2-1 and V is TRBV9; D perhaps matches TRBD2 (6 bases). The CDR3 is made up of 15 amino acids. The germline CDR1 and CDR2 sequences are SGDLS and YYNGEE. Trimming stripped 0 bases from V and 4 bases from J, with 11 bases between.

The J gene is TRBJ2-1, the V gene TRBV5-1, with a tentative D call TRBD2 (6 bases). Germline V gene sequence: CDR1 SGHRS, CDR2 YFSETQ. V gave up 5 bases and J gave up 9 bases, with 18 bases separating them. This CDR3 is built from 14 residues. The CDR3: CASREWRAGGEQFF. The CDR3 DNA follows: TGCGCCAGCAGGGAGTGGAGGGCTGGGGGTGAGCAGTTCTTC.

The CDR3 DNA reads TGTGCCAGCAGCTTAAATTTTCGGGAGACCCAGTACTTC. Amino acid sequence: CASSLNFRETQYF. The chain employs TRBV7-3 and TRBJ2-5, with no clear D. Trimming pared 1 base from V and 5 bases from J, leaving 8 bases between. The CDR3 loop spans 13 amino acids. Germline CDR1 SGHTA, CDR2 FQGTGA.

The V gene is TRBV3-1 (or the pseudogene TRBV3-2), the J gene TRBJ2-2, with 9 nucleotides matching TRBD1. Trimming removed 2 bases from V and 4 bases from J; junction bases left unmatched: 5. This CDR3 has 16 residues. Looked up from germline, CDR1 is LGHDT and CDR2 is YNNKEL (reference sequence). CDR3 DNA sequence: TGTGCCAGCAGCCAATGGGACAGGGCGGCCACCGGGGAGCTGTTTTTT. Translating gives CASSQWDRAATGELFF.

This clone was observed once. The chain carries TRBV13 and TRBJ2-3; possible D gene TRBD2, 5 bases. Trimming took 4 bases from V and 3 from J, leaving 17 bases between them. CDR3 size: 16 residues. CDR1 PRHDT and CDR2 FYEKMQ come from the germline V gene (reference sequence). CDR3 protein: CASSSTQEVGTDTQYF. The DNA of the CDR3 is TGTGCCAGCAGCTCAACGCAGGAGGTTGGAACAGATACGCAGTATTTT.

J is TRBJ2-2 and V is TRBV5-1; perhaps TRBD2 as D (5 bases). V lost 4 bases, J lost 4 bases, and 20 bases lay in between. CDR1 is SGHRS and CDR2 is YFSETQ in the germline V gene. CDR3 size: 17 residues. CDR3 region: CASSPPPRATSTGELFF. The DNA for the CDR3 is TGCGCCAGCAGCCCCCCCCCGCGCGCTACTAGCACCGGGGAGCTGTTTTTT.

CDR3 nucleotide sequence: TGTGCCAGCAGCTCCACCTATAGCGGGAGGAATACGCAGTATTTT. It yields the protein CASSSTYSGRNTQYF. The chain joins TRBV11-2 to TRBJ2-3; 10 bases line up with TRBD2. Per germline, CDR1 SGHAT and CDR2 FQNNGV. The CDR3 has 15 amino acids. The V gene end was trimmed by 4 bases and the J gene end by 7 bases; junction bases not matched to a gene: 8.

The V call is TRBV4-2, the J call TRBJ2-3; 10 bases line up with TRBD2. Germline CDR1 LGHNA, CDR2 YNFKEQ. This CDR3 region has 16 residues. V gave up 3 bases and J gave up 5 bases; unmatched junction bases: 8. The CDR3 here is CASSQAEAGGRDTQYF. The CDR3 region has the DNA TGTGCCAGCAGCCAGGCGGAAGCGGGAGGGCGAGATACGCAGTATTTT.

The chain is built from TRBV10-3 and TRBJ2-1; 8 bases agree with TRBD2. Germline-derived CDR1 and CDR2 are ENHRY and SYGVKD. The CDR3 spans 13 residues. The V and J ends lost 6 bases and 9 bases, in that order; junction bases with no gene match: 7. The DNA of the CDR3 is TGTGCCATCAGAGCGGGAGAGTTCGGTGAGCAGTTCTTC. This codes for CAIRAGEFGEQFF.

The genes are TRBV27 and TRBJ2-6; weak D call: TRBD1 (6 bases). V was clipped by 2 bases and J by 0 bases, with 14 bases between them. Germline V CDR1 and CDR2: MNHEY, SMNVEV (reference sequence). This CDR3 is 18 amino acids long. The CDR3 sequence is CASSLKAGDSSGANVLTF. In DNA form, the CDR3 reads TGTGCCAGCAGTTTAAAAGCAGGGGATAGCTCTGGGGCCAACGTCCTGACTTTC.

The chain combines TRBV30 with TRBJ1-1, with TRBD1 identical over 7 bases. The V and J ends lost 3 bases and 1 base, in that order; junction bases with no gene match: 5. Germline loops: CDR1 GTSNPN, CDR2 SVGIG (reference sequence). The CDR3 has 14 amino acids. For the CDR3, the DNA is TGTGCCTGGAGCACCGGGACAGAGAACACTGAAGCTTTCTTT. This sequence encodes CAWSTGTENTEAFF. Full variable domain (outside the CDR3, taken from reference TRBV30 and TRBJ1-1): SQTIHQWPATLVQPVGSPLSLECTVEGTSNPNLYWYRQAAGRGLQLLFYSVGIGQISSEVPQNLSASRPQDRQFILSSKKLLLSDSGFYLCAWSTGTENTEAFFGQGTRLTVV.

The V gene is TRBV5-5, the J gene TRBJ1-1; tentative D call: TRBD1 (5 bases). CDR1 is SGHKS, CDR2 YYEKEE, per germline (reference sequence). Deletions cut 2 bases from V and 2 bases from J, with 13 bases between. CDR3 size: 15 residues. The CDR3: CASSLGSTVNTEAFF. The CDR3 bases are TGTGCCAGCAGCTTAGGATCGACAGTAAACACTGAAGCTTTCTTT.

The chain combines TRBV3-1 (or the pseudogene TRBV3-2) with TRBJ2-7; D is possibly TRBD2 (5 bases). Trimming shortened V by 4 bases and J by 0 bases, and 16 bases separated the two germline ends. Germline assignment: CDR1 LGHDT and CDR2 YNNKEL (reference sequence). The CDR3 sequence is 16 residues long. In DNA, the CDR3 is TGTGCCAGCAGCCCCGACGGGCGGGTTCTCTCCTACGAGCAGTACTTC. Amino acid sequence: CASSPDGRVLSYEQYF.

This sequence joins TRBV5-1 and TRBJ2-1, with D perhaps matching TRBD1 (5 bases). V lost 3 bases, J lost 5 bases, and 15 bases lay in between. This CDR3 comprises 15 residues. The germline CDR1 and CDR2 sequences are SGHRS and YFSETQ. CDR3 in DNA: TGCGCCAGCAGCTGGGATCCAGGGTCTAACAATGAGCAGTTCTTC. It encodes CASSWDPGSNNEQFF.

The CDR3 loop is CASSYSKLNQPQHF. CDR3 DNA sequence: TGTGCCAGCAGTTACTCGAAACTCAATCAGCCCCAGCATTTT. The chain is built from TRBV6-5 and TRBJ1-5; D is uncertain. The length of the CDR3 is 14 residues. The V end lost 0 bases, the J end lost 3 bases, and 6 bases lay between the germline ends. CDR1 MNHEY and CDR2 SVGAGI come from the germline V gene.